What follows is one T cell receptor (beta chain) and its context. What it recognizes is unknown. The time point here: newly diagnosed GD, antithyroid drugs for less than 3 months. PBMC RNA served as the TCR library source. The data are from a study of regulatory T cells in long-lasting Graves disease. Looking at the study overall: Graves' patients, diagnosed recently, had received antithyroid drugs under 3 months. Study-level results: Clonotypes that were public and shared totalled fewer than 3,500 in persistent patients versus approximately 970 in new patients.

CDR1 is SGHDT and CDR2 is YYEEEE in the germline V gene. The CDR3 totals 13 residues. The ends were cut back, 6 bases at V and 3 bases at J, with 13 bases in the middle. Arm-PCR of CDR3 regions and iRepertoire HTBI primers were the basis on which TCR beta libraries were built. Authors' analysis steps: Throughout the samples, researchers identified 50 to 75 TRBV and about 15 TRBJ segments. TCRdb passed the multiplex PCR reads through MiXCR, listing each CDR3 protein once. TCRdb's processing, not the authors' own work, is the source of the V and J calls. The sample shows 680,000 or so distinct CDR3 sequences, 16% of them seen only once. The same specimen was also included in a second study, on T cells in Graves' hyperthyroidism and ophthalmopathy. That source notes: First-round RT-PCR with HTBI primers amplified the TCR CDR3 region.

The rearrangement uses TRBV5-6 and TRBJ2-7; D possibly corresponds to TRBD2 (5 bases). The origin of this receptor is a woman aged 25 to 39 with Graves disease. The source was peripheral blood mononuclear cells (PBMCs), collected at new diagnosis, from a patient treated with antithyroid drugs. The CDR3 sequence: CASKEGGYYEQYF. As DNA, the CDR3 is TGTGCCAGCAAAGAGGGCGGGTACTACGAGCAGTACTTC.